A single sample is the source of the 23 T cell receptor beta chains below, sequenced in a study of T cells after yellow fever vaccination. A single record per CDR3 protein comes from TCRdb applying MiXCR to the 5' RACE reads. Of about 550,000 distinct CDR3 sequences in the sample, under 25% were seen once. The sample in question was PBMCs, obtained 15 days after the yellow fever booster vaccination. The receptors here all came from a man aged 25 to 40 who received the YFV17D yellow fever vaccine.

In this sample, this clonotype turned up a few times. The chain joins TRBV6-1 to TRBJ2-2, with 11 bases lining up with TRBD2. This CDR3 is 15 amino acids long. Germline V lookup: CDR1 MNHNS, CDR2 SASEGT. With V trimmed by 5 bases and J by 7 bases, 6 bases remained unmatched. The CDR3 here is CASSTTSGTLGELFF. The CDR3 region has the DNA TGTGCCAGCAGTACGACTAGCGGGACACTCGGGGAGCTGTTTTTT.

The CDR3 sequence is CASSSRTTAQHF. The CDR3 DNA follows: TGTGCCAGCAGTTCTCGGACCACCGCCCAGCATTTT. V and J are TRBV28 and TRBJ1-5; no reliable D call. The length of the CDR3 is 12 residues. The germline V gene encodes CDR1 MDHEN and CDR2 SYDVKM. Trimming left V 4 bases short and J 11 bases short, with 12 bases between.

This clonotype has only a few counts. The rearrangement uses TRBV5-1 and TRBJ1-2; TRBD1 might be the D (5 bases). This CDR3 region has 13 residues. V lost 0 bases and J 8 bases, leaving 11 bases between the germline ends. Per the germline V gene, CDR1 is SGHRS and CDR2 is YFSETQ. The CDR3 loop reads CASSLDPGSGYTF. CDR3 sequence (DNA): TGCGCCAGCAGCTTGGATCCAGGGAGCGGCTACACCTTC.

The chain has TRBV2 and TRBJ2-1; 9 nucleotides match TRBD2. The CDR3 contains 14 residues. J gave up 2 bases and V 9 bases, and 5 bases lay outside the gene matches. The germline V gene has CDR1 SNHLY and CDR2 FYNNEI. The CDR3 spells CARGIAGAYNEQFF. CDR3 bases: TGTGCCAGAGGCATAGCGGGGGCCTACAATGAGCAGTTCTTC.

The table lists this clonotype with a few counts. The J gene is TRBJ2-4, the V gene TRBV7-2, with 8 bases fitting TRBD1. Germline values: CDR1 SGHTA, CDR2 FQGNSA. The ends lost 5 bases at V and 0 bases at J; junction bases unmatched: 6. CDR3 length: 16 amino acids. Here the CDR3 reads CASSRQGAIAKNIQYF. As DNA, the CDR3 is TGTGCCAGCAGCAGGCAGGGGGCGATAGCCAAAAACATTCAGTACTTC.

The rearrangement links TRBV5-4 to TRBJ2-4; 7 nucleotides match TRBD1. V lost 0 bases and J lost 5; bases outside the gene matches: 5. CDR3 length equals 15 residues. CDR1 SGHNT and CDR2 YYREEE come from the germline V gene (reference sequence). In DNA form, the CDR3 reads TGTGCCAGCAGCTTGGCCGGACAGGCCGAAAACATTCAGTACTTC. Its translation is CASSLAGQAENIQYF.

The CDR3 coding sequence is TGTGCCAGCAGTCCCACAGGGATGGGGAACGAGCAGTACTTC. The encoded protein is CASSPTGMGNEQYF. The chain joins TRBV6-1 to TRBJ2-7; a possible D gene is TRBD1 (6 bases). Between the trimmed V and J ends, which lost 5 bases and 5 bases, there was a span of 16 bases. Germline CDR1 reads MNHNS; CDR2 reads SASEGT. This CDR3 comprises 14 residues.

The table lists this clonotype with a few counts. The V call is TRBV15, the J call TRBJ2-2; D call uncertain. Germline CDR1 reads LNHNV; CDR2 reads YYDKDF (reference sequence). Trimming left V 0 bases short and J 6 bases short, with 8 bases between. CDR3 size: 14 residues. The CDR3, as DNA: TGTGCCACCAGCAGAGAGCAAAGCCCCGGGGAGCTGTTTTTT. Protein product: CATSREQSPGELFF.

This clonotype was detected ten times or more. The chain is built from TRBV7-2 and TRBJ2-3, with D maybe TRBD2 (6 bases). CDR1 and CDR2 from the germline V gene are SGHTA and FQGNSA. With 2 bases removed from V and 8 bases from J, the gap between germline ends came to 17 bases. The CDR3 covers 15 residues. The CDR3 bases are TGTGCCAGCAGCTTACACGGGGGTAACCAGGGTACGCAGTATTTT. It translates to CASSLHGGNQGTQYF.

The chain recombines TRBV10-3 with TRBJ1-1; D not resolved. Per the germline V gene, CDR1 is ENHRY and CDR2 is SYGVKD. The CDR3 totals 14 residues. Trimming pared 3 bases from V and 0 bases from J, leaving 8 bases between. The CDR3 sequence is CAISDNSLNTEAFF. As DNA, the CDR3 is TGTGCCATCAGTGATAACAGCTTGAACACTGAAGCTTTCTTT.

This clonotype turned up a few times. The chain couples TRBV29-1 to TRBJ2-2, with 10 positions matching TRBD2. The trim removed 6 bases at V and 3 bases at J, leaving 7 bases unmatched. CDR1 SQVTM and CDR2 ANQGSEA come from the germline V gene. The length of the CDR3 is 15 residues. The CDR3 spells CSVASGRVDTGELFF. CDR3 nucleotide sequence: TGCAGCGTGGCGAGCGGGAGGGTAGACACCGGGGAGCTGTTTTTT.

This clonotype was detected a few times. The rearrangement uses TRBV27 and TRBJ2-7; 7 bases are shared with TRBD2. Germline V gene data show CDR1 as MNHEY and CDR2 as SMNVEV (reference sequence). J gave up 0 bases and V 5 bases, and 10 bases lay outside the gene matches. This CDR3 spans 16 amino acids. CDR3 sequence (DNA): TGTGCCAGCAGTCGAGGGACTACCTCACCCTCCTACGAGCAGTACTTC. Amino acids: CASSRGTTSPSYEQYF.

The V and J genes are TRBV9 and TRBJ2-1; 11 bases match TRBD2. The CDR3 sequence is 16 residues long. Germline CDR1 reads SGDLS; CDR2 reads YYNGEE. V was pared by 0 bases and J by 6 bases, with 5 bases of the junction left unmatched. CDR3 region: CASSVAPSGRSNEQFF. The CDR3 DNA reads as TGTGCCAGCAGCGTAGCGCCTAGCGGGAGGAGCAATGAGCAGTTCTTC.

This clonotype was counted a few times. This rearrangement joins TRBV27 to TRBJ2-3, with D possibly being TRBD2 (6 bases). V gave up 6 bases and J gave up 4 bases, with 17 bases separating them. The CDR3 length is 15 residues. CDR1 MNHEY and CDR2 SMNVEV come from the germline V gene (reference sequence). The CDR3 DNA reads TGTGCCAGCAGCTTGTACGGGGGAGCCCCAGATACGCAGTATTTT. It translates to CASSLYGGAPDTQYF.

The CDR3 DNA reads TGTGCCAGCAGTTTATCGGCCCTAGGGGGGAACTATGGCTACACCTTC. This codes for CASSLSALGGNYGYTF. This chain joins TRBV27 and TRBJ1-2, with a possible D match to TRBD1 (6 bases). Germline assignment: CDR1 MNHEY and CDR2 SMNVEV (reference sequence). V dropped 0 bases and J dropped 2 bases, with 13 bases sitting between them. CDR3 size: 16 residues.

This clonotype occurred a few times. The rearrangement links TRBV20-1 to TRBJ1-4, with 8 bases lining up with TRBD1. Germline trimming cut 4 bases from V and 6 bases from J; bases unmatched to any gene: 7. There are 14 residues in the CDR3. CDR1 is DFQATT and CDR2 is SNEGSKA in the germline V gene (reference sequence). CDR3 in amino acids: CSATDRAGDEKLFF. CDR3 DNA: TGCAGTGCTACGGACAGGGCGGGTGATGAAAAACTGTTTTTT.

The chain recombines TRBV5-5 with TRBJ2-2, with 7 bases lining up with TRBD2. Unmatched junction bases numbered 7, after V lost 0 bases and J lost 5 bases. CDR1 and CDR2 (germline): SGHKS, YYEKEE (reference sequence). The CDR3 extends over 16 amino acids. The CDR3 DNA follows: TGTGCCAGCAGCTTGGAAGCGGGGCGCAATACCGGGGAGCTGTTTTTT. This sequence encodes CASSLEAGRNTGELFF.

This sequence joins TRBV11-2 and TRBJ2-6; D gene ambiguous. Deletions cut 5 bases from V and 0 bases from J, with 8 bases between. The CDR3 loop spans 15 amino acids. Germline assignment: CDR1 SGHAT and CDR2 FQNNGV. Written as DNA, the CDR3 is TGTGCCAGCAGCCACGTCGGCTCTGGGGCCAACGTCCTGACTTTC. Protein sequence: CASSHVGSGANVLTF.

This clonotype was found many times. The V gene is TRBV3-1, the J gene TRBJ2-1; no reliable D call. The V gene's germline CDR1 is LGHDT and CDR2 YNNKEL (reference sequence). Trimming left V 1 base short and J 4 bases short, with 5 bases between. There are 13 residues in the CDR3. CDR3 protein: CASSQGRYNEQFF. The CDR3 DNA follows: TGTGCCAGCAGCCAAGGACGGTACAATGAGCAGTTCTTC.

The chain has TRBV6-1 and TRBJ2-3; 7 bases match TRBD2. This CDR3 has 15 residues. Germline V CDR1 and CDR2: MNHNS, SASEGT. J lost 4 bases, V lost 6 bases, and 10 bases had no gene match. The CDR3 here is CASRRDLAGPDTQYF. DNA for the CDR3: TGTGCCAGCAGACGGGACTTAGCGGGCCCAGATACGCAGTATTTT.

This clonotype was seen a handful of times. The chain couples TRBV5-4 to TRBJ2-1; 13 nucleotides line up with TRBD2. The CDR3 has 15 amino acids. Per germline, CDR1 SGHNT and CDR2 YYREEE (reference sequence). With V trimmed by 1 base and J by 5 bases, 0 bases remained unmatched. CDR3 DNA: TGTGCCAGCAGCTTGACTAGCGGGAGGGACAATGAGCAGTTCTTC. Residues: CASSLTSGRDNEQFF.

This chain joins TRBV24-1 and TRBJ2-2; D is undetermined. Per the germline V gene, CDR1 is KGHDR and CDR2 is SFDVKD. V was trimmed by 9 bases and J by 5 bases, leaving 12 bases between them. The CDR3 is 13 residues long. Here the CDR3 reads CATATDGTGELFF. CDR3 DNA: TGTGCCACCGCTACGGACGGTACCGGGGAGCTGTTTTTT.

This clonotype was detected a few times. This CDR3 reads CASSSSGTGNEKLFF. CDR3 DNA: TGCGCCAGCAGTAGTTCCGGGACAGGGAATGAAAAACTGTTTTTT. The chain recombines TRBV5-1 with TRBJ1-4, with 9 positions matching TRBD1. Trimming removed 5 bases from V and 5 bases from J; junction bases left unmatched: 7. This CDR3 region has 15 residues. CDR1 and CDR2 from the germline V gene are SGHRS and YFSETQ.